This TCR beta chain was captured in a study of Ad26.COV2.S vaccination and SARS-CoV-2 variants (dated by TCRdb to the early 2020s). With respect to the entire study: Vaccine-arm donors were drawn from COV1001, a multicentre, randomized, double-blind, placebo-controlled phase I-IIa trial of Ad26.COV2.S in healthy adults. Dosing of Ad26.COV2.S was intramuscular, at either 5x10^10 or 1x10^11 viral particles, delivered as one shot or as two shots spaced 56 days apart. TCRbeta repertoire sequencing served as the tool for gauging how specific and how broad the SARS-CoV-2-reactive T cell receptors were following Ad26.COV2.S vaccination. The TCR-sequenced set comprised around 30 samples: around 20 Ad26.COV2.S vaccine recipients, 5 placebo recipients and 8 SARS-CoV-2 convalescent individuals. Trial participants were randomized into five groups of five: low-dose or high-dose Ad26.COV2.S given once or twice, or placebo on both occasions. Throughout the experiments and outcome assessment, investigators stayed blinded to trial group allocation.

The junction carries 16 bases between V and J, which are trimmed by 1 base and 4 bases respectively. Its CDR3 holds 16 amino acids, cysteine through phenylalanine. Only the CDR3 region is kept as DNA, spanning 48 bases read in frame from base 1. CDR1 and CDR2, looked up from the germline V gene, are SGHAT and FQNNGV. A note on this clone: The clone's antigen remains unknown. Base-call qualities are not available, and no considerably larger clone is one nucleotide away.

The immunoSEQ Assay was used to sequence TCRbeta CDR3 regions. After extraction, genomic DNA underwent amplification by bias-controlled multiplex PCR, followed by high-throughput sequencing. The original methods were these. To quantify the absolute abundance of each unique TCRbeta CDR3 region, sequences were collapsed and filtered. T cell fraction was estimated by normalizing TCRbeta template counts to usable DNA, with usable DNA measured through amplification of reference genes found in all nucleated cells. Repertoire TCRs were annotated as SARS-CoV-2-specific when V gene, CDR3 amino acid sequence and J gene were exactly matched to a known reactive TCR set. The reference SARS-CoV-2 TCR set was derived from MIRA and filtered for enrichment in COVID-19-positive ImmuneCODE repertoires, a step that removed public or cross-reactive TCRs. Based on the MIRA antigens, annotated TCRs were further analysed at the level of specific ORF or position within ORF. Depth was the summed frequency of annotated unique rearrangements, while breadth was defined as annotated unique rearrangements over total unique productive rearrangements. Two-sided Wilcoxon rank-sum tests were used to compare TCR breadth between groups. TCRdb holds this immuneACCESS table with in-frame rearrangements only. Some clones are missing; in checked studies, unresolved V genes explain under half, and the rest has no known cause. V, J and clone size reflect that table, while D and trimming were determined from the DNA. Here the sample has hundreds of thousands of clones; less than 90% occur a single time. The top ten constitute 6.4% of the sample.

Reading the label with the study, this specimen's treatment or condition is: 19 received Ad26.COV2.S at low or high dose, single or two shots; five or six received placebo; per-sample allocation not given. Repertoires of vaccine and placebo recipients were sequenced from samples taken on day 63 after the first injection. Cohort 1b enrolled around 23 adults aged 18-55 years at a single site in Boston, USA, between 29 July and 7 August 2020. Ad26.COV2.S consisted of a replication-incompetent adenovirus type 26 vector by which a prefusion-stabilized SARS-CoV-2 spike protein from the original Wuhan strain was expressed. The study at large found these results: The study was not powered to compare responses between vaccine doses or regimens. According to the authors, total T cell responses may have been underestimated by the TCR breadth and depth analyses. Vaccine and placebo recipients had similar non-spike TCR breadth, a finding consistent with the vaccine containing only spike. Higher spike-specific TCR breadth was observed in Ad26.COV2.S recipients than in placebo recipients (P = 0.0014). Substantial breadth of spike-specific CD8+ and CD4+ T cell responses was reported after vaccination.

The sequence is built from TRBV11-2 and TRBJ1-1; perhaps TRBD1 is the D gene, with 6 bases matching. The source material was peripheral blood, sampled in a trial of Ad26.COV2.S vaccine versus placebo. The sequence was obtained from a person aged 18 to 65 who received the Ad26.COV2.S COVID-19 vaccine or a placebo. The CDR3 in this case is CASSLAFQGGSTEAFF. The DNA is TGTGCCAGCAGCTTAGCTTTCCAAGGGGGTTCCACTGAAGCTTTCTTT. The variable domain in full, with residues beyond the CDR3 obtained from the reference TRBV11-2 and TRBJ1-1 genes, is EAGVAQSPRYKIIEKRQSVAFWCNPISGHATLYWYQQILGQGPKLLIQFQNNGVVDDSQLPKDRFSAERLKGVDSTLKIQPAKLEDSAVYLCASSLAFQGGSTEAFFGQGTRLTVV.